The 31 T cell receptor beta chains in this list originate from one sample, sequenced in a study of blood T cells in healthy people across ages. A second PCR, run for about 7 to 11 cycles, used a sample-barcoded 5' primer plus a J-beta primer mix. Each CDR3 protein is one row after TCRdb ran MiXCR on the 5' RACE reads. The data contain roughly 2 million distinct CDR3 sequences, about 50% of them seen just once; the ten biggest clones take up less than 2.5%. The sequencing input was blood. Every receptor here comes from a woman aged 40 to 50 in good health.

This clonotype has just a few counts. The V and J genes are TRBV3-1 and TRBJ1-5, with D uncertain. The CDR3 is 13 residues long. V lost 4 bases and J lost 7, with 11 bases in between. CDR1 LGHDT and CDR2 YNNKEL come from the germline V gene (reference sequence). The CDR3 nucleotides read TGTGCCAGCAGCCCGGGGTACAACCAGCCCCAGCATTTT. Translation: CASSPGYNQPQHF.

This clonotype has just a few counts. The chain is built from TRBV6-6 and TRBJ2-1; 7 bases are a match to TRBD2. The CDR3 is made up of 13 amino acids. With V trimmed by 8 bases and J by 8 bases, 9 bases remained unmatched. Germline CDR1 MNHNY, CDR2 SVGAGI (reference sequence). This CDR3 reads CASARERGYEQFF. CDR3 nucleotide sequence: TGTGCCAGCGCGCGGGAGAGAGGCTATGAGCAGTTCTTC.

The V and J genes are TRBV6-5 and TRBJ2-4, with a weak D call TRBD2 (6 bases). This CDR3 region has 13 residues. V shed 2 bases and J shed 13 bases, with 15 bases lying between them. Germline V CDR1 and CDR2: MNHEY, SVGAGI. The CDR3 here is CASSYGPGVEQYF. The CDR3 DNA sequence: TGTGCCAGCAGTTACGGGCCGGGAGTTGAGCAGTACTTC.

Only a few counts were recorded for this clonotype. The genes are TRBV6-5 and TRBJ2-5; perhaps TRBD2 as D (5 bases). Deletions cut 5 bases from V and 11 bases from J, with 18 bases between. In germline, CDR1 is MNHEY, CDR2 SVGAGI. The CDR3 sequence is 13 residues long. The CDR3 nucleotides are TGTGCCAGCAGTAACGCGTTGTCGTGGGAGCAGTACTTC. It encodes CASSNALSWEQYF.

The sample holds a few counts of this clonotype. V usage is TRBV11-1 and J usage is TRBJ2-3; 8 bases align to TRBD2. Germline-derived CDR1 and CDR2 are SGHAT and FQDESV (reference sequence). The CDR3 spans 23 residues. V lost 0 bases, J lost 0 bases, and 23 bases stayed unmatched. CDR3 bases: TGTGCCAGCAGCTTAGCGAGGGCTCGACGAGAAGGGAGCGGGGGATTAAGCACAGATACGCAGTATTTT. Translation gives CASSLARARREGSGGLSTDTQYF.

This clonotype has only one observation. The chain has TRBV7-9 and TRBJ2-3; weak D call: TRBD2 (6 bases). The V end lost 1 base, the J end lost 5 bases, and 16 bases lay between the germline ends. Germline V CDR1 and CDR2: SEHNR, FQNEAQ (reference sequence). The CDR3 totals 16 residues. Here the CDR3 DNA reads TGTGCCAGCAGCTTAGGGAGGGCCTTATATGAAGATACGCAGTATTTT. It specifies CASSLGRALYEDTQYF.

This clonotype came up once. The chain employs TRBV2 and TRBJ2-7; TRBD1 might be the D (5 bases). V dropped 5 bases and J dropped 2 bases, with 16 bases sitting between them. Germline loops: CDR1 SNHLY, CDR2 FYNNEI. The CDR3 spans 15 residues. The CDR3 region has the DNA TGTGCCAGCAGTTCTAGACAGTTTTTTGCCTACGAGCAGTACTTC. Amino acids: CASSSRQFFAYEQYF.

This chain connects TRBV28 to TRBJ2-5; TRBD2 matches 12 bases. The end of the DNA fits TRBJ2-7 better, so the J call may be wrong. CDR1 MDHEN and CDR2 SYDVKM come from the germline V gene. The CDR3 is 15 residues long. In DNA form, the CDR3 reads TGTGCCAGCAGTTGGACTAGCGGGGACTCCTACGAGCAGTACTTC. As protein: CASSWTSGDSYEQYF.

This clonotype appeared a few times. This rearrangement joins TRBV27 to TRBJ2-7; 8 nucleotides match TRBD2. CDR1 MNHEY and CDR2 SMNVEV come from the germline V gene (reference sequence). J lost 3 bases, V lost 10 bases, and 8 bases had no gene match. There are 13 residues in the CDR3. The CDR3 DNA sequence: TGTGCCATAGGACTAGCCCCAGGCTACGAGCAGTACTTC. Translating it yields CAIGLAPGYEQYF.

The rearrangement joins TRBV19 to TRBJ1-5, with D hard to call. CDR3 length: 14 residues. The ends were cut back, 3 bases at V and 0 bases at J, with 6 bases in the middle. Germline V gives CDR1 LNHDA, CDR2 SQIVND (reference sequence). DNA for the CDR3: TGTGCCAGTAGTATGTGGGATAGCAATCAGCCCCAGCATTTT. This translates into CASSMWDSNQPQHF. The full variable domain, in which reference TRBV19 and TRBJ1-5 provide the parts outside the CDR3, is DGGITQSPKYLFRKEGQNVTLSCEQNLNHDAMYWYRQDPGQGLRLIYYSQIVNDFQKGDIAEGYSVSREKKESFPLTVTSAQKNPTAFYLCASSMWDSNQPQHFGDGTRLSIL.

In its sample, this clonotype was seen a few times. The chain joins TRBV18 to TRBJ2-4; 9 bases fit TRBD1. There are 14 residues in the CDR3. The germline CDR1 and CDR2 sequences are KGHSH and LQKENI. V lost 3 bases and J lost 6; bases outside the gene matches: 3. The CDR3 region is CASSPGTGLNIQYF. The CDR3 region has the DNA TGTGCCAGCTCACCGGGGACAGGGTTAAACATTCAGTACTTC.

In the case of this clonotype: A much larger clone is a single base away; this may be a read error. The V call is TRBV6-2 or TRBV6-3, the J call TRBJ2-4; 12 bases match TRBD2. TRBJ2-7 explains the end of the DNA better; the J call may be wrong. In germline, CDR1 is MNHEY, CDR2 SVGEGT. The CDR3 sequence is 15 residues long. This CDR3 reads CASSYSASGGAEQYF. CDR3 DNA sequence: TGTGCCAGCAGTTACTCGGCTAGCGGGGGGGCCGAGCAGTACTTC.

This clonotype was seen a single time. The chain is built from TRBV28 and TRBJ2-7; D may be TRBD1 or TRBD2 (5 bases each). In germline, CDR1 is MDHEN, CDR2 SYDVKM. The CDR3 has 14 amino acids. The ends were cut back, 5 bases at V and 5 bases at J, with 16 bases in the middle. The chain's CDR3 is CASSAGTYPHEQYF. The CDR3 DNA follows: TGTGCCAGCAGTGCCGGGACCTACCCCCACGAGCAGTACTTC.

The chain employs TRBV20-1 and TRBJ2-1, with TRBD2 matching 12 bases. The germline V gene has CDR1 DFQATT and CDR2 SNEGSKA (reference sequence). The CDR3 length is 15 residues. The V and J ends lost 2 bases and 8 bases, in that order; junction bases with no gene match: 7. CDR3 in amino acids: CSARTGSSGGDEQFF. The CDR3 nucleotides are TGCAGTGCTAGAACCGGGTCTAGCGGGGGGGATGAGCAGTTCTTC.

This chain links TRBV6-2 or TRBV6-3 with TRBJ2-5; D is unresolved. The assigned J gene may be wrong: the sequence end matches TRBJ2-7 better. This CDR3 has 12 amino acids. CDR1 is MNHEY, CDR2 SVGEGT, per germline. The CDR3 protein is CASKRTTYEQYF. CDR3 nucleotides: TGTGCCAGCAAACGGACGACCTACGAGCAGTACTTC.

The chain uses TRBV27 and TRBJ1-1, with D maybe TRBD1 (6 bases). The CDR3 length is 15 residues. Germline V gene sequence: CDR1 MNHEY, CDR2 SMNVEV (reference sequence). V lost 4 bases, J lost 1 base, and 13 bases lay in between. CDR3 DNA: TGTGCCAGCAGTTCCCGACAGGTATCGAACACTGAAGCTTTCTTT. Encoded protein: CASSSRQVSNTEAFF.

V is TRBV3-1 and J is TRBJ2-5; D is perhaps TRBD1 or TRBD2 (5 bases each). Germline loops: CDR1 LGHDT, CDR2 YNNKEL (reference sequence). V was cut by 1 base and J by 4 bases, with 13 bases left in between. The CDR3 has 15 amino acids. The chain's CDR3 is CASSQGGREIETQYF. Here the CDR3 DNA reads TGTGCCAGCAGCCAAGGCGGCAGGGAGATAGAGACCCAGTACTTC.

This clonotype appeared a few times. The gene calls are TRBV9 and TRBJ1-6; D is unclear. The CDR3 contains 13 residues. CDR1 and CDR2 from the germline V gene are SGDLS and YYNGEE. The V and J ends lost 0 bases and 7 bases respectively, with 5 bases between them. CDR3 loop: CASSVVENSPLHF. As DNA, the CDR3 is TGTGCCAGCAGCGTAGTAGAGAATTCACCCCTCCACTTT.

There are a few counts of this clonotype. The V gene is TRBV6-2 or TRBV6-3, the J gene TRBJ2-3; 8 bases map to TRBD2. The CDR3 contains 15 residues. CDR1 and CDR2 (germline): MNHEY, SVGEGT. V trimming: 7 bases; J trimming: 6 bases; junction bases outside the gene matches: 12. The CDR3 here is CASTPSGTRGDTQYF. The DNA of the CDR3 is TGTGCCAGCACACCCTCCGGGACTAGGGGCGATACGCAGTATTTT.

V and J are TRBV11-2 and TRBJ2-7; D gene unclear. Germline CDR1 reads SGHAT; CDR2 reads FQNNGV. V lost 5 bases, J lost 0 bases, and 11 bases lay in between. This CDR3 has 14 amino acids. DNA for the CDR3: TGTGCCAGCAGCAATAGCCTTTACTCCTACGAGCAGTACTTC. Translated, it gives CASSNSLYSYEQYF.

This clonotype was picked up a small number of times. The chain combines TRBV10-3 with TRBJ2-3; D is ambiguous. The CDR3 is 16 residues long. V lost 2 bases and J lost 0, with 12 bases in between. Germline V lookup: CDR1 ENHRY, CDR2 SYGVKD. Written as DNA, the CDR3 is TGTGCCATCAGTGAGATCGGCCAACCGAGCACAGATACGCAGTATTTT. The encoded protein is CAISEIGQPSTDTQYF.

The CDR3 loop is CASSSGQGFSGANVLTF. In DNA form, the CDR3 reads TGCGCCAGCAGCTCCGGACAGGGGTTCTCTGGGGCCAACGTCCTGACTTTC. The chain employs TRBV5-1 and TRBJ2-6, with TRBD1 identical over 9 bases. This CDR3 region has 17 residues. Trimming took 3 bases from V and 0 from J; bases not matched to a gene: 4. CDR1 is SGHRS and CDR2 is YFSETQ in the germline V gene. Full variable domain (missing parts from reference TRBV5-1 and TRBJ2-6): KAGVTQTPRYLIKTRGQQVTLSCSPISGHRSVSWYQQTPGQGLQFLFEYFSETQRNKGNFPGRFSGRQFSNSRSEMNVSTLELGDSALYLCASSSGQGFSGANVLTFGAGSRLTVL.

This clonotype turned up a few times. For the CDR3, the DNA is TGCAGTGCTAGAGGGCTAGCGGGGGTACGAGATACGCAGTATTTT. The encoded protein is CSARGLAGVRDTQYF. The gene calls are TRBV20-1 and TRBJ2-3, with 10 nucleotides matching TRBD2. CDR1 is DFQATT and CDR2 is SNEGSKA in the germline V gene (reference sequence). The trim removed 1 base at V and 5 bases at J, leaving 6 bases unmatched. The CDR3 is made up of 15 amino acids.

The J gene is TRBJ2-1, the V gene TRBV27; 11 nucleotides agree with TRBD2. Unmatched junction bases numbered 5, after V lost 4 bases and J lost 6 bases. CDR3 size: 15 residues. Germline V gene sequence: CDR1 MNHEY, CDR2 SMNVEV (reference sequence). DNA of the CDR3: TGTGCCAGCAGTTATAGCGGGGGGGCAGTCAATGAGCAGTTCTTC. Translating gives CASSYSGGAVNEQFF.

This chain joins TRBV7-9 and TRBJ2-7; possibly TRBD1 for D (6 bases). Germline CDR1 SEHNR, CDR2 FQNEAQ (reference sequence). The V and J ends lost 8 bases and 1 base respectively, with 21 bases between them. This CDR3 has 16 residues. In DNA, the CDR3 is TGTGCCAGCGGGGACACAGGGATTACGTCGTCCTACGAGCAGTACTTC. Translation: CASGDTGITSSYEQYF.

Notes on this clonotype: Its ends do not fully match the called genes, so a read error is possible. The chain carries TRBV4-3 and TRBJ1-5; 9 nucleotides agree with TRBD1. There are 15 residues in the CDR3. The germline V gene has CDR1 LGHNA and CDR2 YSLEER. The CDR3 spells CASSQVTGGYQPRHF. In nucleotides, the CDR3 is TGCGCCAGCAGCCAAGTCACAGGGGGCTATCAGCCCCGGCATTTT.

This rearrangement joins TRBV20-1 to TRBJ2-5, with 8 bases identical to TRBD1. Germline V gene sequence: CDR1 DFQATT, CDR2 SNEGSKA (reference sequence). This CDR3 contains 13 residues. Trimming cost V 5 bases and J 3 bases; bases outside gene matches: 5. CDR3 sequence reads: CSALDRGKETQYF. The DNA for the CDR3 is TGCAGTGCTCTAGACAGGGGCAAAGAGACCCAGTACTTC.

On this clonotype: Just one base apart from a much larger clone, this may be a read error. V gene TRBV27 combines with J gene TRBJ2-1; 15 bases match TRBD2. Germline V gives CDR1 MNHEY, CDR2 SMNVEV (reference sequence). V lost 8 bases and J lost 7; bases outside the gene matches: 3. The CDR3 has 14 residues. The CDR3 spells CASGLAGGRNEQFF. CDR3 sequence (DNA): TGTGCCAGCGGACTAGCGGGGGGGCGGAATGAGCAGTTCTTC.

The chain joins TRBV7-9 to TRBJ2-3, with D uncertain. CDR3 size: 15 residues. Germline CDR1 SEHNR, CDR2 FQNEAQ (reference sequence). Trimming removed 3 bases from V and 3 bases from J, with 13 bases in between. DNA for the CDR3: TGTGCCAGCAGCTTCGGGTCCTTGGGAACAGATACGCAGTATTTT. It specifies CASSFGSLGTDTQYF.

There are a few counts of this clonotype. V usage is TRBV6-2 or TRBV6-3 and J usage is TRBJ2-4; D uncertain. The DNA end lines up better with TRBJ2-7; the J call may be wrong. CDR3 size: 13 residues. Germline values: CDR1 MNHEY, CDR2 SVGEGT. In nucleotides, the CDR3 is TGTGCCAGCAGTTTCCACTCAGGTGGCGAGCAGTACTTC. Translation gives CASSFHSGGEQYF.

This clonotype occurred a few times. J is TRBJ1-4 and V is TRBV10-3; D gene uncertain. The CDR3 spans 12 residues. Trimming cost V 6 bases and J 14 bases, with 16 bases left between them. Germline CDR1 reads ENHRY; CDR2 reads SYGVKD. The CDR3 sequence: CAISQYQLKLFF. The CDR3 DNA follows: TGTGCCATCAGCCAATATCAATTAAAGCTGTTTTTT.